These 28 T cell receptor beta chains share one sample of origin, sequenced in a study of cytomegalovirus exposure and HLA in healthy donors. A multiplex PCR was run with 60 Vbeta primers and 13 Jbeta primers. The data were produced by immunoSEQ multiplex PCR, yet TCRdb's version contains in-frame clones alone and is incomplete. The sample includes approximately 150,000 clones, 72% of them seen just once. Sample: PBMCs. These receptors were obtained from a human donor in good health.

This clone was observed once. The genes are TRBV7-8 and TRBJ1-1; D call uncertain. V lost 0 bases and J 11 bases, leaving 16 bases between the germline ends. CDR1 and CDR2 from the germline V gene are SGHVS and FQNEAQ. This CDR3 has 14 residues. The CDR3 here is CASSLASGRGMAFF. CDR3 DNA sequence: TGTGCCAGCAGCTTAGCTTCAGGCCGCGGGATGGCTTTCTTT.

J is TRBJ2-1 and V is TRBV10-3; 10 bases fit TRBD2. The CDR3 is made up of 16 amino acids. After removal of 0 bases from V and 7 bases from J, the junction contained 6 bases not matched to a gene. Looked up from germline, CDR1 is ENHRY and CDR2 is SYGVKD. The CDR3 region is CAISESERGGQNEQFF. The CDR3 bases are TGTGCCATCAGTGAGTCTGAGCGGGGGGGCCAGAATGAGCAGTTCTTC.

The CDR3 DNA follows: TGTGCCAGCAGCTCACTCACGGGCGGGGGAACAGAGACCCAGTACTTC. This sequence encodes CASSSLTGGGTETQYF. J is TRBJ2-5 and V is TRBV9, with TRBD2 matching 7 bases. Germline V gives CDR1 SGDLS, CDR2 YYNGEE. The CDR3 totals 16 residues. V shed 4 bases and J 4 bases; nucleotides not matched to a gene: 13.

CDR3 DNA sequence: TGTGCCAGCAGTTCCCCCGGGGGCACTGAAGCTTTCTTT. The encoded protein is CASSSPGGTEAFF. The chain couples TRBV6-5 to TRBJ1-1; D might be TRBD1 (5 bases). There are 13 residues in the CDR3. Germline V CDR1 and CDR2: MNHEY, SVGAGI. Between the trimmed V and J ends, which lost 4 bases and 4 bases, there was a span of 10 bases.

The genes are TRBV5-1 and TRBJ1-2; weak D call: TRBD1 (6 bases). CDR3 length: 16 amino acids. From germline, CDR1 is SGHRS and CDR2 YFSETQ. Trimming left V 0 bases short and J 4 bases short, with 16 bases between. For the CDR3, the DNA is TGCGCCAGCAGCTTGGCCCAGGGGAATTTGGGCTATGGCTACACCTTC. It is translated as CASSLAQGNLGYGYTF.

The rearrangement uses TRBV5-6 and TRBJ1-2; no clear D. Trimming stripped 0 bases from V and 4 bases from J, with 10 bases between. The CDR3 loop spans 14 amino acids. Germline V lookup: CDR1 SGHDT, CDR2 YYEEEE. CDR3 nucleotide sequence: TGTGCCAGCAGCTTGGTGGCAGTGTCCTATGGCTACACCTTC. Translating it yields CASSLVAVSYGYTF.

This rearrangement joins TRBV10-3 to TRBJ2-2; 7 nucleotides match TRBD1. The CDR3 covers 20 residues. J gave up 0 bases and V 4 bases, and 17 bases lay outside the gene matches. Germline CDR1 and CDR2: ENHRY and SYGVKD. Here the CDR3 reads CAISVNTPKGQRTNTGELFF. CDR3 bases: TGTGCCATCAGTGTGAACACCCCCAAGGGACAGCGAACGAACACCGGGGAGCTGTTTTTT.

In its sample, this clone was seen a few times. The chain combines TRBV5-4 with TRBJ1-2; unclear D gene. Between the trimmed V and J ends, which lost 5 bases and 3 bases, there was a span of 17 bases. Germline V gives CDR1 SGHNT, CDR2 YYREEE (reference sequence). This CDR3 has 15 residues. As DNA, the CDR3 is TGTGCCAGCAGTCCGCGGGGTACCAGCGACTATGGCTACACCTTC. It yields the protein CASSPRGTSDYGYTF. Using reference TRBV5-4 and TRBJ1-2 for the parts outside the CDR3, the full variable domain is ETGVTQSPTHLIKTRGQQVTLRCSSQSGHNTVSWYQQALGQGPQFIFQYYREEENGRGNFPPRFSGLQFPNYSSELNVNALELDDSALYLCASSPRGTSDYGYTFGSGTRLTVV.

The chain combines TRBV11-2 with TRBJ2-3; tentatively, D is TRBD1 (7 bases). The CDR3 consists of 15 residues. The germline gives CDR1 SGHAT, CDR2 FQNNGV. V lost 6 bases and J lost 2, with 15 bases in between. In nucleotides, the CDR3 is TGTGCCAGCAGGCGGGACAGACTAAACACAGATACGCAGTATTTT. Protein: CASRRDRLNTDTQYF.

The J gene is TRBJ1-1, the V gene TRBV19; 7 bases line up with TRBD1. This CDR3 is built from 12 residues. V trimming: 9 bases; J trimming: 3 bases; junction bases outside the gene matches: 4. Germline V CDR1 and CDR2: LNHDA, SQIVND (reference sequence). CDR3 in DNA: TGTGCCAGCCAGACAGGGCACACTGAAGCTTTCTTT. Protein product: CASQTGHTEAFF.

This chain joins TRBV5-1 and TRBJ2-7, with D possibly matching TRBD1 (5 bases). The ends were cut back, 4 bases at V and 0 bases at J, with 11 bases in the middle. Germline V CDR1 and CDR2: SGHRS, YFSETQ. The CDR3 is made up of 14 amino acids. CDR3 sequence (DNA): TGCGCCAGCAGCCCAGTGGGGCTCTCCTACGAGCAGTACTTC. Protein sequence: CASSPVGLSYEQYF. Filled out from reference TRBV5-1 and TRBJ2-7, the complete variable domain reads KAGVTQTPRYLIKTRGQQVTLSCSPISGHRSVSWYQQTPGQGLQFLFEYFSETQRNKGNFPGRFSGRQFSNSRSEMNVSTLELGDSALYLCASSPVGLSYEQYFGPGTRLTVT.

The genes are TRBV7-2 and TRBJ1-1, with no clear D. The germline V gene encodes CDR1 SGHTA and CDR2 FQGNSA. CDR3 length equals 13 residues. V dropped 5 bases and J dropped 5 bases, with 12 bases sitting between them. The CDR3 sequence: CASSPRRLTEAFF. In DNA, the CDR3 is TGTGCCAGCAGCCCCCGGAGACTGACTGAAGCTTTCTTT.

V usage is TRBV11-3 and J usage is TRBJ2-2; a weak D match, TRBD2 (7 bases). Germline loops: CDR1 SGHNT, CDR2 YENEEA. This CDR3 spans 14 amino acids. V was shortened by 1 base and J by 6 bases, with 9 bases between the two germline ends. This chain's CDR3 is CASSLGGGAGELFF. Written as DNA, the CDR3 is TGTGCCAGCAGCTTAGGAGGGGGGGCCGGGGAGCTGTTTTTT.

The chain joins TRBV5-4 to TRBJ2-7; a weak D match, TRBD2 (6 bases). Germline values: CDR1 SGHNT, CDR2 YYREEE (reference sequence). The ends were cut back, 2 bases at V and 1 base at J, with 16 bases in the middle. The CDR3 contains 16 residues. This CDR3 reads CASSFGTRGVSYEQYF. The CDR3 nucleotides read TGTGCCAGCAGCTTTGGGACTCGCGGGGTGTCCTACGAGCAGTACTTC.

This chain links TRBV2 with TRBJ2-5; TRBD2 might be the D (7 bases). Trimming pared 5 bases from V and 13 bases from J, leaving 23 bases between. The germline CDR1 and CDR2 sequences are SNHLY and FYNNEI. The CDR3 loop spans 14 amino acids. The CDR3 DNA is TGTGCCAGCAGTACCAAGGGGGGGGGCCGCCTGTGGTACTTC. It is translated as CASSTKGGGRLWYF. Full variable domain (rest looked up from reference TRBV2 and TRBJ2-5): EPEVTQTPSHQVTQMGQEVILRCVPISNHLYFYWYRQILGQKVEFLVSFYNNEISEKSEIFDDQFSVERPDGSNFTLKIRSTKLEDSAMYFCASSTKGGGRLWYFGPGTRLLVL.

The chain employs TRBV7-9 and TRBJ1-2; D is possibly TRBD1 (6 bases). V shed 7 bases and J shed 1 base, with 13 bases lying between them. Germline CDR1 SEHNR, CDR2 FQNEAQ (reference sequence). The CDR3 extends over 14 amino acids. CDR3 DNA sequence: TGTGCCAGCACCTTGACAGGAGGTAACTATGGCTACACCTTC. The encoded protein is CASTLTGGNYGYTF.

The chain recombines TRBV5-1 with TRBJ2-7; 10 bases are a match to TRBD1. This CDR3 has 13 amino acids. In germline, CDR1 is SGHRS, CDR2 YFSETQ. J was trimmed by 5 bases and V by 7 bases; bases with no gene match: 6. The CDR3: CASFWDRGHEQYF. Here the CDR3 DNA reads TGCGCCAGCTTCTGGGACAGGGGCCACGAGCAGTACTTC.

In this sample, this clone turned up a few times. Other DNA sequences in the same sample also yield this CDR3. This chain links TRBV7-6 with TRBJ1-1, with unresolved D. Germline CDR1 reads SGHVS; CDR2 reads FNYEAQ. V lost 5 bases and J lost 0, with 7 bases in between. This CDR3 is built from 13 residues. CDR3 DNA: TGTGCCAGCAGCCTCGGGATGAACACTGAAGCTTTCTTT. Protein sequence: CASSLGMNTEAFF.

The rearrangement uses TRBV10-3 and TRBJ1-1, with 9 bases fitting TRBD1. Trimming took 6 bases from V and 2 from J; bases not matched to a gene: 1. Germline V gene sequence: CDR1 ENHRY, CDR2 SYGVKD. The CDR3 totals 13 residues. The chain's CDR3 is CAISTGGNTEAFF. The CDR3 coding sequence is TGTGCCATCAGCACAGGGGGCAACACTGAAGCTTTCTTT.

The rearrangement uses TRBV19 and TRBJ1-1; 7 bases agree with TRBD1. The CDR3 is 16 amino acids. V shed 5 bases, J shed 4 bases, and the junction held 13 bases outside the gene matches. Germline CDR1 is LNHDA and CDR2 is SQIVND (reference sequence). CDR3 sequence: CASSLSSSGTVTEAFF. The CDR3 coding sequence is TGTGCCAGTAGTTTATCCTCCTCCGGGACAGTCACTGAAGCTTTCTTT.

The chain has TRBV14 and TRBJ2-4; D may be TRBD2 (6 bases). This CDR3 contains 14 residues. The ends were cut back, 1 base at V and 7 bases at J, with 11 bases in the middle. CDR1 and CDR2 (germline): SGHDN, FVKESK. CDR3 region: CASSQVGGGNIQYF. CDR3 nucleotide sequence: TGTGCCAGCAGCCAAGTCGGGGGTGGCAACATTCAGTACTTC.

CDR3 nucleotides: TGTGCCAGCAGTTTATCGGGGCCCTCCTACGAGCAGTACTTC. Amino acid sequence: CASSLSGPSYEQYF. V usage is TRBV27 and J usage is TRBJ2-7; perhaps TRBD1 as D (5 bases). The V end lost 0 bases, the J end lost 0 bases, and 6 bases lay between the germline ends. The CDR3 consists of 14 residues. CDR1 is MNHEY, CDR2 SMNVEV, per germline (reference sequence).

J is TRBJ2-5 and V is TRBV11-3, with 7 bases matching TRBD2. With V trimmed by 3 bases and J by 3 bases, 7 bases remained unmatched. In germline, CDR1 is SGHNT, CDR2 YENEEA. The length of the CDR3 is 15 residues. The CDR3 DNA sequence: TGTGCCAGCAGCTTCGACGGGGGGATCGAAGAGACCCAGTACTTC. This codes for CASSFDGGIEETQYF.

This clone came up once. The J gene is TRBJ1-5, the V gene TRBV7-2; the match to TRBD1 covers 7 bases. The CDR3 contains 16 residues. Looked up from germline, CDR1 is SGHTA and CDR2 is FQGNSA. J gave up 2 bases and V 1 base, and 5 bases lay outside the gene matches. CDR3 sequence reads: CASSLDRGDGNQPQHF. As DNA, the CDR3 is TGTGCCAGCAGCTTAGACAGGGGAGATGGCAATCAGCCCCAGCATTTT.

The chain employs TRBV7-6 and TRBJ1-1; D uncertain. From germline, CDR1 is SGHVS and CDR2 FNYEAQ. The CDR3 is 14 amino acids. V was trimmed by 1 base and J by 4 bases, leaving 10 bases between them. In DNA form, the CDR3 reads TGTGCCAGCAGCTTAGGCCGGGTGGTCACTGAAGCTTTCTTT. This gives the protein CASSLGRVVTEAFF.

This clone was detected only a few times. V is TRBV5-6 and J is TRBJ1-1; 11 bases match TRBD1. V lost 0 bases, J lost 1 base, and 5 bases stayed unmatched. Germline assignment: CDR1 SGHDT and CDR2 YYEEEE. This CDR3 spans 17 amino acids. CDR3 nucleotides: TGTGCCAGCAGCTTGGGGGACAGGGGGTATGGGAACACTGAAGCTTTCTTT. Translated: CASSLGDRGYGNTEAFF.

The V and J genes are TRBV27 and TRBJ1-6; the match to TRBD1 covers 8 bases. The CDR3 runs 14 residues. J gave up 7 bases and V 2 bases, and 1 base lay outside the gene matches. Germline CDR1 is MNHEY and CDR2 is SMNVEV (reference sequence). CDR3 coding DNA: TGTGCCAGCAGTTTACAGGGGGCCAATTCACCCCTCCACTTT. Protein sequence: CASSLQGANSPLHF.

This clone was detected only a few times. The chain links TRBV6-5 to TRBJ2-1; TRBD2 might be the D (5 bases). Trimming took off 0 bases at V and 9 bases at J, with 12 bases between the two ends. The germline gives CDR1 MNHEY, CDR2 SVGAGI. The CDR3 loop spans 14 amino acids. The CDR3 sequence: CASSYSATEAEQFF. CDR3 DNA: TGTGCCAGCAGTTACTCGGCGACGGAGGCTGAGCAGTTCTTC.